The 17 T cell receptor beta chains in this list originate from one sample, sequenced in a study of T cells in Graves' hyperthyroidism and ophthalmopathy. RNA transcripts served as the template for amplifying TCR beta CDR3 regions. An initial round of RT-PCR targeting the TCR CDR3 relied on the HTBI primer set. One entry per CDR3 protein, called by TCRdb with MiXCR from the multiplex PCR reads. The sample carries hundreds of thousands of distinct CDR3 sequences, approximately 14% recorded once. Sequencing used blood. These receptor sequences come from a woman in her late teens or twenties with Graves' hyperthyroidism.

As to this clonotype: This sequence may be a read error, since a much larger clone differs from it by one base. The chain joins TRBV6-1 to TRBJ2-1; 11 bases match TRBD2. The CDR3 has 15 residues. CDR1 MNHNS and CDR2 SASEGT come from the germline V gene. The CDR3 DNA reads TGTGTCAGCAGCCGAACTAGCGGGAGATGGAATGAGCAGTTCTTC. As protein: CVSSRTSGRWNEQFF.

This clonotype has more than one count but fewer than ten. This sequence joins TRBV6-1 and TRBJ2-3, with 7 bases fitting TRBD2. Germline CDR1 reads MNHNS; CDR2 reads SASEGT. The CDR3 consists of 14 residues. Unmatched junction bases numbered 3, after V lost 0 bases and J lost 6 bases. The chain's CDR3 is CASSEADGGDTQYF. The CDR3 DNA reads TGTGCCAGCAGTGAAGCCGACGGGGGGGATACGCAGTATTTT.

This clonotype has a handful of counts. This chain connects TRBV28 to TRBJ2-7, with D hard to call. This CDR3 has 12 amino acids. The V and J ends lost 6 bases and 7 bases respectively, with 13 bases between them. Germline V gene lookup returns CDR1 MDHEN and CDR2 SYDVKM. This CDR3 is CASSTNPKEQYF. As DNA, the CDR3 is TGTGCCAGCAGCACCAACCCAAAAGAGCAGTACTTC.

The chain employs TRBV11-2 and TRBJ2-3, with D possibly matching TRBD1 (6 bases). Per the germline V gene, CDR1 is SGHAT and CDR2 is FQNNGV. The V end was cut by 7 bases, the J end by 1 base, with 12 bases between. This CDR3 has 14 amino acids. The CDR3 sequence: CASTDRTRTDTQYF. The CDR3 DNA sequence: TGTGCCAGCACCGACAGGACCCGCACAGATACGCAGTATTTT.

The sample holds many counts of this clonotype. The rearrangement uses TRBV27 and TRBJ1-1; D possibly corresponds to TRBD1 (5 bases). The CDR3 totals 13 residues. The ends were cut back, 8 bases at V and 8 bases at J, with 18 bases in the middle. Germline V gene lookup returns CDR1 MNHEY and CDR2 SMNVEV (reference sequence). Here the CDR3 reads CASRTTGRSEAFF. In nucleotides, the CDR3 is TGTGCCAGCCGAACAACAGGACGATCCGAAGCTTTCTTT.

This clonotype was observed many times. The CDR3 region has the DNA TGTGCCAGCAGCTTGGTGGGACTAGCGGGAGGCTACAATGAGCAGTTCTTC. Protein product: CASSLVGLAGGYNEQFF. The chain uses TRBV5-5 and TRBJ2-1, with TRBD2 matching over 15 bases. Germline lookup yields CDR1 SGHKS and CDR2 YYEKEE (reference sequence). V shed 0 bases and J 3 bases; nucleotides not matched to a gene: 1. The CDR3 is made up of 17 amino acids.

This clonotype occurred many times. The chain uses TRBV10-3 and TRBJ1-2, with a tentative D call TRBD1 (5 bases). Germline CDR1 reads ENHRY; CDR2 reads SYGVKD. Trimming took off 2 bases at V and 6 bases at J, with 16 bases between the two ends. CDR3 length: 15 residues. CDR3 sequence (DNA): TGTGCCATCAGTGAGAGGGGCAGGGATCTCGATGGCTACACCTTC. Translated, it gives CAISERGRDLDGYTF.

This clonotype was seen only a few times. The V and J genes are TRBV3-1 and TRBJ1-2; D is perhaps TRBD1 (5 bases). Germline assignment: CDR1 LGHDT and CDR2 YNNKEL (reference sequence). Trimming removed 0 bases at V and 8 bases at J, with 10 bases between. There are 13 residues in the CDR3. The CDR3 DNA reads TGTGCCAGCAGCCAAGACTGGGGGTCCGGCTACACCTTC. Its translation is CASSQDWGSGYTF.

This clonotype was counted at least ten times. The chain is built from TRBV7-9 and TRBJ2-7; 7 bases are shared with TRBD1. Germline V gene sequence: CDR1 SEHNR, CDR2 FQNEAQ (reference sequence). The V gene end was trimmed by 4 bases and the J gene end by 3 bases; junction bases not matched to a gene: 9. The length of the CDR3 is 15 residues. The CDR3 loop reads CASSSRATGSYEQYF. The CDR3 region has the DNA TGTGCCAGCAGCTCAAGGGCGACAGGGAGCTACGAGCAGTACTTC. The variable domain in full, completed from reference TRBV7-9 and TRBJ2-7, reads DTGVSQNPRHKITKRGQNVTFRCDPISEHNRLYWYRQTLGQGPEFLTYFQNEAQLEKSRLLSDRFSAERPKGSFSTLEIQRTEQGDSAMYLCASSSRATGSYEQYFGPGTRLTVT.

This clonotype occurred many times. V usage is TRBV28 and J usage is TRBJ2-1; D is undetermined. Germline V gene data show CDR1 as MDHEN and CDR2 as SYDVKM. V was clipped by 6 bases and J by 2 bases, with 8 bases between them. The CDR3 length is 13 residues. CDR3 sequence: CASRVSTYNEQFF. The CDR3 nucleotides are TGTGCCAGCAGAGTAAGCACCTACAATGAGCAGTTCTTC.

This clonotype has a handful of counts. The chain employs TRBV7-2 and TRBJ1-1; weak D call: TRBD1 (6 bases). This CDR3 spans 14 amino acids. Deletions cut 4 bases from V and 6 bases from J, with 15 bases between. In germline, CDR1 is SGHTA, CDR2 FQGNSA. The CDR3 loop is CASSSTGTGAEAFF. The CDR3 coding sequence is TGTGCCAGCAGCTCTACAGGGACCGGCGCTGAAGCTTTCTTT. Drawing the rest from reference TRBV7-2 and TRBJ1-1, the complete variable domain is GAGVSQSPSNKVTEKGKDVELRCDPISGHTALYWYRQSLGQGLEFLIYFQGNSAPDKSGLPSDRFSAERTGGSVSTLTIQRTQQEDSAVYLCASSSTGTGAEAFFGQGTRLTVV.

This clonotype was seen repeatedly, ten times or more. The chain couples TRBV7-2 to TRBJ2-1; 9 positions agree with TRBD2. CDR3 length: 16 residues. The germline CDR1 and CDR2 sequences are SGHTA and FQGNSA. V was clipped by 1 base and J by 5 bases; unmatched bases: 6. CDR3 sequence reads: CASSLGSSGGHNEQFF. DNA of the CDR3: TGTGCCAGCAGCTTAGGTAGTAGCGGGGGCCACAATGAGCAGTTCTTC.

The genes are TRBV4-2 and TRBJ2-2; 7 bases are shared with TRBD1. The V gene's germline CDR1 is LGHNA and CDR2 YNFKEQ. The CDR3 is made up of 17 amino acids. Losses at the gene ends were 5 bases for V and 4 bases for J; bases not matched to a gene: 13. The chain's CDR3 is CASSWSPGQRSTGELFF. Written as DNA, the CDR3 is TGTGCCAGCAGCTGGAGCCCGGGACAGAGATCCACCGGGGAGCTGTTTTTT.

This chain joins TRBV6-2 or TRBV6-3 and TRBJ1-2, with 9 bases lining up with TRBD1. The ends lost 2 bases at V and 3 bases at J; junction bases unmatched: 4. The CDR3 runs to 15 residues. Germline CDR1 reads MNHEY; CDR2 reads SVGEGT. CDR3 nucleotides: TGTGCCAGCAGTTACCCGGGACAGGGTGACTATGGCTACACCTTC. Its translation is CASSYPGQGDYGYTF.

The rearrangement links TRBV6-5 to TRBJ2-1, with 10 nucleotides matching TRBD1. V trimming: 2 bases; J trimming: 10 bases; junction bases outside the gene matches: 14. The CDR3 length is 17 residues. Germline lookup yields CDR1 MNHEY and CDR2 SVGAGI. The CDR3 is CASSYGGGQGEVKEQFF. As DNA, the CDR3 is TGTGCCAGCAGTTACGGGGGCGGACAGGGGGAGGTCAAAGAGCAGTTCTTC.

This clonotype occurred a few times. The rearrangement links TRBV3-1 to TRBJ1-4; D gene unclear. CDR1 LGHDT and CDR2 YNNKEL come from the germline V gene (reference sequence). Trimming took off 0 bases at V and 5 bases at J, with 10 bases between the two ends. This CDR3 is 15 amino acids long. CDR3 in amino acids: CASSQDGRWNEKLFF. The CDR3 DNA is TGTGCCAGCAGCCAAGATGGGCGTTGGAATGAAAAACTGTTTTTT.

This clonotype has a count of ten or more. The chain couples TRBV11-2 to TRBJ2-5; D is perhaps TRBD2 (6 bases). Trimming pared 0 bases from V and 7 bases from J, leaving 15 bases between. Per the germline V gene, CDR1 is SGHAT and CDR2 is FQNNGV. CDR3 size: 15 residues. In DNA, the CDR3 is TGTGCCAGCAGCTTAGACGGGGGTCCGGAGGGGACCCAGTACTTC. It specifies CASSLDGGPEGTQYF.